This entry lists 28 T cell receptor beta chains sequenced from one sample in a study of CD8 T cells in Susac syndrome. The RNA, roughly 0.5 to 1 ug, was put through reverse transcription using random hexamers. A single record per CDR3 protein comes from TCRdb applying MiXCR to the immunoSEQ multiplex PCR reads. The sample consists of 200,000 or so distinct CDR3 sequences, more than 85% of them appearing once. The sequencing sample was made of CD8+ T cells from PBMCs. These receptors originate from a human donor with Susac syndrome.

The V gene is TRBV7-9, the J gene TRBJ2-7; the match to TRBD1 covers 7 bases. The V gene end was trimmed by 5 bases and the J gene end by 4 bases; junction bases not matched to a gene: 8. Looked up from germline, CDR1 is SEHNR and CDR2 is FQNEAQ (reference sequence). The CDR3 spans 14 residues. CDR3 residues: CASSAERQGYEQYF. The CDR3 DNA sequence: TGTGCCAGCAGCGCCGAAAGACAGGGTTACGAGCAGTACTTC.

This rearrangement joins TRBV19 to TRBJ1-2; possibly TRBD1 for D (6 bases). The ends were cut back, 7 bases at V and 5 bases at J, with 11 bases in the middle. Germline V gene sequence: CDR1 LNHDA, CDR2 SQIVND (reference sequence). The CDR3 has 12 residues. The CDR3, as DNA: TGTGCCAGTATCGCAGGGGATTATGGCTACACCTTC. Protein: CASIAGDYGYTF.

The V gene is TRBV29-1, the J gene TRBJ2-1; D possibly uses TRBD1 or TRBD2 (6 bases each). The germline V gene has CDR1 SQVTM and CDR2 ANQGSEA. There are 14 residues in the CDR3. The germline V and J ends were trimmed by 6 bases and 4 bases, with 16 bases remaining between them. CDR3 sequence reads: CSVADSAGYNEQFF. In DNA form, the CDR3 reads TGCAGCGTCGCGGACAGCGCGGGGTACAATGAGCAGTTCTTC.

The J gene is TRBJ1-1, the V gene TRBV7-8; D gene unclear. With 0 bases removed from V and 0 bases from J, the gap between germline ends came to 5 bases. CDR1 SGHVS and CDR2 FQNEAQ come from the germline V gene. The CDR3 sequence is 14 residues long. The DNA for the CDR3 is TGTGCCAGCAGCTTAGCGCTTTTGAACACTGAAGCTTTCTTT. It specifies CASSLALLNTEAFF.

The chain combines TRBV9 with TRBJ2-6; possible D gene TRBD2, 5 bases. Germline V gene data show CDR1 as SGDLS and CDR2 as YYNGEE. Trimming took off 4 bases at V and 0 bases at J, with 17 bases between the two ends. The CDR3 runs to 18 residues. CDR3 in DNA: TGTGCCAGCAGCCACGAAGGACTTTTATTCTCTGGGGCCAACGTCCTGACTTTC. Its protein product is CASSHEGLLFSGANVLTF.

The chain combines TRBV4-1 with TRBJ2-7; possible D gene TRBD2, 5 bases. V was pared by 1 base and J by 6 bases, with 10 bases between. Germline lookup yields CDR1 MGHRA and CDR2 YSYEKL. The CDR3 length is 13 residues. The CDR3 DNA is TGCGCCAGCAGCCAAGTATCGGGGATCGAGCAGTACTTC. Protein: CASSQVSGIEQYF.

The rearrangement links TRBV9 to TRBJ1-2; TRBD1 might be the D (5 bases). CDR3 size: 15 residues. Trimming cost V 0 bases and J 1 base, with 10 bases left between them. From germline, CDR1 is SGDLS and CDR2 YYNGEE. For the CDR3, the DNA is TGTGCCAGCAGCGTAGGACAGAACCGTAACTATGGCTACACCTTC. Its translation: CASSVGQNRNYGYTF.

V is TRBV5-4 and J is TRBJ2-1, with 8 positions matching TRBD1. Trimming at V came to 1 base and at J to 8 bases, leaving 8 bases not matched to a gene. The CDR3 consists of 15 residues. Looked up from germline, CDR1 is SGHNT and CDR2 is YYREEE (reference sequence). CDR3 coding DNA: TGTGCCAGCAGCTTGAAGTCAGGGGGCATGGATGAGCAGTTCTTC. Its protein is CASSLKSGGMDEQFF.

This chain links TRBV29-1 with TRBJ2-5; D possibly corresponds to TRBD1 (5 bases). Germline lookup yields CDR1 SQVTM and CDR2 ANQGSEA. V was cut by 7 bases and J by 4 bases, with 19 bases left in between. The CDR3 has 14 amino acids. CDR3 DNA: TGCAGCGCCCTCCCGGGTCCTCAGGGAGAGACCCAGTACTTC. This translates into CSALPGPQGETQYF.

This chain connects TRBV29-1 to TRBJ1-5; TRBD1 matches 10 bases. This CDR3 has 18 residues. V was clipped by 8 bases and J by 0 bases; unmatched bases: 16. Germline assignment: CDR1 SQVTM and CDR2 ANQGSEA. The CDR3 coding sequence is TGCAGCCCACATGAAGGACAGGGGGATCTTAATAGCAATCAGCCCCAGCATTTT. Residues: CSPHEGQGDLNSNQPQHF.

The DNA for the CDR3 is TGCAGTGCTAGAAAACCCATACTAGGTGCCTACGAGCAGTACTTC. Its protein product is CSARKPILGAYEQYF. J is TRBJ2-7 and V is TRBV20-1; tentatively, D is TRBD2 (5 bases). CDR3 length: 15 amino acids. Germline CDR1 and CDR2: DFQATT and SNEGSKA (reference sequence). Trimming took off 2 bases at V and 2 bases at J, with 16 bases between the two ends.

V usage is TRBV20-1 and J usage is TRBJ2-5; D not certain. Germline values: CDR1 DFQATT, CDR2 SNEGSKA (reference sequence). Deletions cut 0 bases from V and 13 bases from J, with 12 bases between. CDR3 length: 11 residues. The DNA for the CDR3 is TGCAGTGCTAGAGAATTAAGGGTTCGGTACTTC. Amino acids: CSARELRVRYF.

This sequence joins TRBV27 and TRBJ2-7, with 13 nucleotides matching TRBD2. V lost 10 bases, J lost 7 bases, and 10 bases stayed unmatched. The germline V gene encodes CDR1 MNHEY and CDR2 SMNVEV (reference sequence). The CDR3 totals 14 residues. CDR3 bases: TGTGCCATCAAACCGGGACTAGCGGGAAGAGAGCAGTACTTC. This codes for CAIKPGLAGREQYF.

This clonotype was counted only a few times. The chain combines TRBV7-8 with TRBJ2-5, with 7 bases fitting TRBD2. With V trimmed by 5 bases and J by 5 bases, 5 bases remained unmatched. Per germline, CDR1 SGHVS and CDR2 FQNEAQ. CDR3 length: 13 residues. CDR3 loop: CASSPSGGETQYF. In DNA, the CDR3 is TGTGCCAGCAGCCCTTCCGGGGGGGAGACCCAGTACTTC. Together with reference TRBV7-8 and TRBJ2-5, the CDR3 gives the full variable domain: GAGVSQSPRYKVAKRGQDVALRCDPISGHVSLFWYQQALGQGPEFLTYFQNEAQLDKSGLPSDRFFAERPEGSVSTLKIQRTQQEDSAVYLCASSPSGGETQYFGPGTRLLVL.

V is TRBV29-1 and J is TRBJ2-1; D possibly uses TRBD1 or TRBD2 (5 bases each). Looked up from germline, CDR1 is SQVTM and CDR2 is ANQGSEA. The V end lost 1 base, the J end lost 6 bases, and 7 bases lay between the germline ends. This CDR3 spans 12 amino acids. In DNA form, the CDR3 reads TGCAGCGTTGAAGGGGGGTTCAATGAGCAGTTCTTC. Translation gives CSVEGGFNEQFF.

This chain links TRBV20-1 with TRBJ1-5; D is uncertain. This CDR3 is built from 14 residues. CDR1 is DFQATT and CDR2 is SNEGSKA in the germline V gene (reference sequence). V was cut by 6 bases and J by 5 bases, with 17 bases left in between. The CDR3: CSAGGGSLDQPQHF. The CDR3 DNA follows: TGCAGTGCCGGCGGAGGGAGTCTCGATCAGCCCCAGCATTTT.

This clonotype was observed a few times. V and J are TRBV20-1 and TRBJ2-7, with D unclear. There are 14 residues in the CDR3. Between the trimmed V and J ends, which lost 0 bases and 0 bases, there was a span of 9 bases. From germline, CDR1 is DFQATT and CDR2 SNEGSKA (reference sequence). The CDR3, as DNA: TGCAGTGCTAGAGATGGGCAGAGCTCCTACGAGCAGTACTTC. Translation gives CSARDGQSSYEQYF.

J is TRBJ2-5 and V is TRBV6-9; 9 bases are shared with TRBD2. The V and J ends lost 7 bases and 5 bases, in that order; junction bases with no gene match: 14. The length of the CDR3 is 16 residues. Germline CDR1 is MNHGY and CDR2 is SVAAGI. As DNA, the CDR3 is TGTGCCAGCAAATTCCCGGGACTAGCAACCAGGGAGACCCAGTACTTC. Translated, it gives CASKFPGLATRETQYF.

This chain uses TRBV7-8 with TRBJ2-4, with D hard to call. Germline V gene sequence: CDR1 SGHVS, CDR2 FQNEAQ. This CDR3 contains 15 residues. V dropped 5 bases and J dropped 5 bases, with 16 bases sitting between them. The CDR3 sequence is CASSRVVGFQNIQYF. The CDR3 DNA reads TGTGCCAGCAGCCGAGTCGTTGGTTTCCAAAACATTCAGTACTTC.

This clonotype has only one observation. This rearrangement joins TRBV20-1 to TRBJ2-4; weak D call: TRBD1 (6 bases). Germline CDR1 is DFQATT and CDR2 is SNEGSKA (reference sequence). The V and J ends lost 0 bases and 0 bases respectively, with 6 bases between them. The CDR3 has 14 residues. CDR3 nucleotide sequence: TGCAGTGCTAGAGAAGGGGGAGCCAAAAACATTCAGTACTTC. The encoded protein is CSAREGGAKNIQYF.

The chain links TRBV28 to TRBJ2-7; D uncertain. This CDR3 spans 16 amino acids. Germline CDR1 MDHEN, CDR2 SYDVKM. Trimming removed 5 bases from V and 2 bases from J, with 19 bases in between. The CDR3 DNA reads as TGTGCCAGCAGTACATCACTAAAGGGAATCCCCTACGAGCAGTACTTC. Its translation: CASSTSLKGIPYEQYF.

The chain is built from TRBV6-6 and TRBJ2-7; D might be TRBD1 or TRBD2, each matching 5 bases. This CDR3 contains 15 residues. The ends were cut back, 6 bases at V and 6 bases at J, with 21 bases in the middle. Germline CDR1 MNHNY, CDR2 SVGAGI (reference sequence). The CDR3 nucleotides read TGTGCCAGCAGGACCTACACCTCGGGGCCGGGCGAGCAGTACTTC. It translates to CASRTYTSGPGEQYF.

The chain employs TRBV19 and TRBJ1-5; D remains unclear. This CDR3 spans 14 amino acids. V shed 5 bases and J shed 5 bases, with 13 bases lying between them. Germline CDR1 LNHDA, CDR2 SQIVND (reference sequence). CDR3 bases: TGTGCCAGTAGTCCAACAGTGTCTGATCAGCCCCAGCATTTT. Encoded protein: CASSPTVSDQPQHF.

The genes are TRBV3-1 and TRBJ2-1; 7 bases match TRBD2. Trimming cost V 0 bases and J 10 bases; bases outside gene matches: 6. CDR1 and CDR2 (germline): LGHDT, YNNKEL (reference sequence). This CDR3 has 14 residues. CDR3 coding DNA: TGTGCCAGCAGCCAAGATTCGGGGGGTTGGGAGCAGTTCTTC. Protein product: CASSQDSGGWEQFF.

This chain joins TRBV14 and TRBJ2-5, with 8 bases lining up with TRBD2. CDR1 is SGHDN, CDR2 FVKESK, per germline. The CDR3 sequence is 18 residues long. Losses at the gene ends were 0 bases for V and 0 bases for J; bases not matched to a gene: 9. CDR3 bases: TGTGCCAGCAGCCAAGAACTCCGGGCTAGCGGGTACCAAGAGACCCAGTACTTC. This codes for CASSQELRASGYQETQYF.

V is TRBV30 and J is TRBJ2-2; TRBD1 matches 9 bases. The CDR3 is 14 amino acids. Trimming removed 4 bases from V and 6 bases from J; junction bases left unmatched: 6. Germline CDR1 and CDR2: GTSNPN and SVGIG (reference sequence). CDR3 nucleotides: TGTGCCTGGACCGGGACAGGGACCCCCGGGGAGCTGTTTTTT. Translated: CAWTGTGTPGELFF.

The chain has TRBV7-2 and TRBJ2-3; 9 nucleotides match TRBD2. Per germline, CDR1 SGHTA and CDR2 FQGNSA. The CDR3 sequence is 16 residues long. V lost 3 bases and J lost 1; bases outside the gene matches: 5. The DNA of the CDR3 is TGTGCCAGCAGCTTCAGCGGGGGGACTGGCACAGATACGCAGTATTTT. This gives the protein CASSFSGGTGTDTQYF.

V is TRBV5-1 and J is TRBJ2-3; 11 bases line up with TRBD2. CDR1 SGHRS and CDR2 YFSETQ come from the germline V gene. The CDR3 has 16 residues. The V and J ends lost 1 base and 3 bases, in that order; junction bases with no gene match: 4. This CDR3 reads CASSLIGTSGTDTQYF. CDR3 nucleotides: TGCGCCAGCAGCTTGATAGGGACTAGCGGAACAGATACGCAGTATTTT.